One and the same sample provided the 25 T cell receptor beta chains below, sequenced in a study of blood T cell repertoires in COVID-19. Method: immunoSEQ multiplex PCR; TCRdb's copy keeps in-frame clones and lacks some. The sample records about 220,000 clones, 80% to 85% being singletons. Sequencing was done on a sample of peripheral blood. The receptors were gathered from a young man with active or convalescent COVID-19.

The CDR3 region has the DNA TGCGCCAGCGAGAAACCCAACAGGGGTGGCACAGATGCCGCACCGACGCAGTATTTT. Encoded protein: CASEKPNRGGTDAAPTQYF. The rearrangement uses TRBV23-1 and TRBJ2-3, with TRBD1 identical over 7 bases. TRBV23-1 is recorded as an ORF, its role being uncertain. CDR3 length: 19 residues. The V segment lost 8 bases and the J segment 9 bases; nucleotides outside the gene matches: 29.

This clone was counted a few times. The V call is TRBV30, the J call TRBJ1-2; D call uncertain. The germline CDR1 and CDR2 sequences are GTSNPN and SVGIG (reference sequence). The V end lost 0 bases, the J end lost 8 bases, and 10 bases lay between the germline ends. The CDR3 runs to 12 residues. The CDR3 loop reads CAWSVRQRGYTF. CDR3 sequence (DNA): TGTGCCTGGAGTGTACGACAAAGGGGCTACACCTTC.

J is TRBJ2-1 and V is TRBV7-2, with 8 bases identical to TRBD2. The length of the CDR3 is 16 residues. J lost 9 bases, V lost 4 bases, and 14 bases had no gene match. Per germline, CDR1 SGHTA and CDR2 FQGNSA. The CDR3 here is CASSSEGLVRVSEQFF. CDR3 bases: TGTGCCAGCAGCTCGGAGGGACTAGTGAGAGTAAGTGAGCAGTTCTTC.

V usage is TRBV7-2 and J usage is TRBJ1-4, with D possibly matching TRBD1 (5 bases). This CDR3 contains 15 residues. Germline-derived CDR1 and CDR2 are SGHTA and FQGNSA. V was pared by 4 bases and J by 7 bases, with 16 bases between. The CDR3 DNA follows: TGTGCCAGCAGCTATCAAAACCGCGGGGGTGAAAAACTGTTTTTT. Its protein product is CASSYQNRGGEKLFF.

V is TRBV4-1 and J is TRBJ2-3; 14 nucleotides line up with TRBD2. Looked up from germline, CDR1 is MGHRA and CDR2 is YSYEKL. The V segment lost 5 bases and the J segment 2 bases; nucleotides outside the gene matches: 6. The CDR3 loop spans 17 amino acids. CDR3 protein: CASSMRLAGGFTDTQYF. The CDR3 nucleotides are TGCGCCAGCAGCATGCGACTAGCGGGAGGGTTCACAGATACGCAGTATTTT.

The J gene is TRBJ2-7, the V gene TRBV3-1 (or the pseudogene TRBV3-2); D possibly corresponds to TRBD1 (6 bases). Germline V gene sequence: CDR1 LGHDT, CDR2 YNNKEL (reference sequence). The CDR3 extends over 17 amino acids. V was cut by 0 bases and J by 2 bases, with 17 bases left in between. This CDR3 reads CASSQDRDTSPPYEQYF. For the CDR3, the DNA is TGTGCCAGCAGCCAAGACCGGGACACCAGCCCCCCCTACGAGCAGTACTTC.

V and J are TRBV10-3 and TRBJ2-2; 9 positions agree with TRBD2. This CDR3 has 16 amino acids. Germline CDR1 is ENHRY and CDR2 is SYGVKD. V trimming: 3 bases; J trimming: 2 bases; junction bases outside the gene matches: 4. The CDR3 sequence is CAISEVRGGNTGELFF. CDR3 sequence (DNA): TGTGCCATCAGTGAAGTGCGGGGGGGAAACACCGGGGAGCTGTTTTTT.

This rearrangement joins TRBV24-1 to TRBJ1-5; 10 bases match TRBD1. CDR3 length equals 15 residues. Trimming at V came to 4 bases and at J to 9 bases, leaving 8 bases not matched to a gene. The germline V gene has CDR1 KGHDR and CDR2 SFDVKD. CDR3 nucleotides: TGTGCCACCAGTGAGGCCGGGACAGGGGTTCGGCCCCAGCATTTT. Translating it yields CATSEAGTGVRPQHF.

The rearrangement joins TRBV10-3 to TRBJ1-4; TRBD1 is a possible D gene (5 bases). The V end lost 0 bases, the J end lost 5 bases, and 16 bases lay between the germline ends. Germline V CDR1 and CDR2: ENHRY, SYGVKD. The CDR3 covers 17 residues. CDR3 nucleotides: TGTGCCATCAGTGAGTCTGGCATTGGGGCGATAAATGAAAAACTGTTTTTT. Its translation is CAISESGIGAINEKLFF.

The chain combines TRBV7-2 with TRBJ1-6; 12 bases align to TRBD1. Trimming at V came to 5 bases and at J to 9 bases, leaving 11 bases not matched to a gene. This CDR3 spans 17 amino acids. Germline CDR1 is SGHTA and CDR2 is FQGNSA. CDR3 nucleotide sequence: TGTGCCAGCAGCCCGGCCGGGACAGGGGGCTGGGGTTCACCCCTCCACTTT. It yields the protein CASSPAGTGGWGSPLHF. Combining the CDR3 with reference TRBV7-2 and TRBJ1-6 gives the whole variable domain GAGVSQSPSNKVTEKGKDVELRCDPISGHTALYWYRQSLGQGLEFLIYFQGNSAPDKSGLPSDRFSAERTGGSVSTLTIQRTQQEDSAVYLCASSPAGTGGWGSPLHFGNGTRLTVT.

V gene TRBV5-1 combines with J gene TRBJ1-4; 8 nucleotides align to TRBD1. CDR1 and CDR2 from the germline V gene are SGHRS and YFSETQ. V dropped 4 bases and J dropped 6; count of bases not matched to a gene: 8. There are 15 residues in the CDR3. The CDR3 is CASSPNAGGDEKLFF. The CDR3 bases are TGCGCCAGCAGCCCGAACGCAGGGGGCGATGAAAAACTGTTTTTT.

V gene TRBV27 combines with J gene TRBJ2-1, with TRBD1 identical over 8 bases. The V gene's germline CDR1 is MNHEY and CDR2 SMNVEV (reference sequence). The CDR3 is 15 residues long. V lost 7 bases and J lost 4; bases outside the gene matches: 9. The CDR3 loop is CASTQGRTGYNEQFF. The CDR3 coding sequence is TGTGCCAGCACGCAGGGCCGGACAGGGTACAATGAGCAGTTCTTC.

The chain links TRBV13 to TRBJ1-3, with D perhaps TRBD1 (6 bases). The germline V gene has CDR1 PRHDT and CDR2 FYEKMQ (reference sequence). The CDR3 has 15 amino acids. Trimming cost V 0 bases and J 2 bases, with 8 bases left between them. The CDR3 region has the DNA TGTGCCAGCAGCTTAGGACAGGGACCTGGAAACACCATATATTTT. This encodes CASSLGQGPGNTIYF.

This clone is a singleton in its sample. For the CDR3, the DNA is TGTGCCAGCAGCCGGTCGGGGACAGGGATCCACGAGCAGTACTTC. Amino acids: CASSRSGTGIHEQYF. V gene TRBV13 combines with J gene TRBJ2-7; the match to TRBD1 covers 9 bases. This CDR3 is 15 amino acids long. The junction had 10 bases not matched to a gene; V was cut back by 5 bases and J by 5 bases. In germline, CDR1 is PRHDT, CDR2 FYEKMQ (reference sequence).

The rearrangement uses TRBV6-5 and TRBJ2-5, with 14 nucleotides matching TRBD2. The CDR3 contains 15 residues. V lost 6 bases and J lost 5; bases outside the gene matches: 5. Per the germline V gene, CDR1 is MNHEY and CDR2 is SVGAGI. CDR3 loop: CASRPWTSGRETQYF. The CDR3 DNA reads as TGTGCCAGCAGACCCTGGACTAGCGGGAGGGAGACCCAGTACTTC.

As DNA, the CDR3 is TGTGCCACCAGTGCAAGGGGCAGGGTGTCCAATGAGCAGTTCTTC. Translated, it gives CATSARGRVSNEQFF. The chain combines TRBV24-1 with TRBJ2-1, with D possibly being TRBD1 (5 bases). Germline V CDR1 and CDR2: KGHDR, SFDVKD. Trimming left V 5 bases short and J 6 bases short, with 16 bases between. This CDR3 is built from 15 residues.

This clone was seen just once. V and J are TRBV19 and TRBJ1-5; 10 positions agree with TRBD1. Germline V lookup: CDR1 LNHDA, CDR2 SQIVND (reference sequence). CDR3 length equals 15 residues. The junction had 5 bases not matched to a gene; V was cut back by 5 bases and J by 4 bases. CDR3 loop: CASSAGQGYNQPQHF. The CDR3 bases are TGTGCCAGTAGTGCGGGACAGGGGTATAATCAGCCCCAGCATTTT.

The V and J genes are TRBV9 and TRBJ1-1, with TRBD1 matching over 9 bases. Per germline, CDR1 SGDLS and CDR2 YYNGEE. The CDR3 length is 15 residues. V lost 3 bases to trimming and J lost 5 bases; unmatched junction nucleotides: 8. The CDR3 region has the DNA TGTGCCAGCAGCGGCGGGACAGGGCGAGGAACTGAAGCTTTCTTT. Its translation: CASSGGTGRGTEAFF.

The rearrangement joins TRBV7-9 to TRBJ2-3; TRBD2 aligns across 9 bases. The junction had 12 bases not matched to a gene; V was cut back by 11 bases and J by 6 bases. CDR1 and CDR2 (germline): SEHNR, FQNEAQ (reference sequence). There are 14 residues in the CDR3. In nucleotides, the CDR3 is TGTGCCGGAAAGCGGGGGGCCAGTGTGGATACGCAGTATTTT. Encoded protein: CAGKRGASVDTQYF.

This chain links TRBV4-2 with TRBJ2-7, with 9 bases lining up with TRBD2. Trimming took 1 base from V and 7 from J; bases not matched to a gene: 11. Germline V CDR1 and CDR2: LGHNA, YNFKEQ. The CDR3 consists of 16 residues. The CDR3 DNA sequence: TGTGCCAGCAGCCAAGCGTATGCGGGGGGGCCGCAAGAGCAGTACTTC. Encoded protein: CASSQAYAGGPQEQYF.

This chain uses TRBV5-1 with TRBJ2-1; 9 positions match TRBD2. The V and J ends lost 0 bases and 4 bases, in that order; junction bases with no gene match: 5. Germline loops: CDR1 SGHRS, CDR2 YFSETQ. This CDR3 has 16 amino acids. In DNA, the CDR3 is TGCGCCAGCAGCTTGGGGTCTAGCGGGGTTTACAATGAGCAGTTCTTC. Translating it yields CASSLGSSGVYNEQFF.

The rearrangement joins TRBV19 to TRBJ2-6; weak D call: TRBD2 (5 bases). CDR3 length: 15 amino acids. Deletions cut 6 bases from V and 0 bases from J, with 9 bases between. Germline V gives CDR1 LNHDA, CDR2 SQIVND (reference sequence). The CDR3 loop reads CASRDGISGANVLTF. The CDR3 coding sequence is TGTGCCAGTAGAGACGGGATCTCTGGGGCCAACGTCCTGACTTTC.

The chain has TRBV7-9 and TRBJ1-1, with TRBD1 identical over 7 bases. The CDR3 is 14 residues long. CDR1 is SEHNR and CDR2 is FQNEAQ in the germline V gene (reference sequence). Germline trimming cut 6 bases from V and 4 bases from J; bases unmatched to any gene: 8. The CDR3: CASSLSQGFTEAFF. The CDR3 region has the DNA TGTGCCAGCAGTCTCTCACAGGGGTTCACTGAAGCTTTCTTT.

The rearrangement joins TRBV24-1 to TRBJ2-7; D unclear. Germline CDR1 is KGHDR and CDR2 is SFDVKD. V lost 7 bases to trimming and J lost 3 bases, with 12 bases between them. CDR3 length: 13 residues. The CDR3 here is CATSDSTHYEQYF. The CDR3 nucleotides read TGTGCCACCAGCGACTCAACGCACTACGAGCAGTACTTC.

In its sample, this clone was seen a few times. The chain links TRBV19 to TRBJ1-4; perhaps TRBD1 as D (5 bases). Per germline, CDR1 LNHDA and CDR2 SQIVND (reference sequence). This CDR3 contains 14 residues. Trimming removed 3 bases from V and 5 bases from J, with 10 bases in between. The CDR3 reads CASSIARANEKLFF. CDR3 nucleotide sequence: TGTGCCAGTAGTATCGCCAGGGCGAATGAAAAACTGTTTTTT.